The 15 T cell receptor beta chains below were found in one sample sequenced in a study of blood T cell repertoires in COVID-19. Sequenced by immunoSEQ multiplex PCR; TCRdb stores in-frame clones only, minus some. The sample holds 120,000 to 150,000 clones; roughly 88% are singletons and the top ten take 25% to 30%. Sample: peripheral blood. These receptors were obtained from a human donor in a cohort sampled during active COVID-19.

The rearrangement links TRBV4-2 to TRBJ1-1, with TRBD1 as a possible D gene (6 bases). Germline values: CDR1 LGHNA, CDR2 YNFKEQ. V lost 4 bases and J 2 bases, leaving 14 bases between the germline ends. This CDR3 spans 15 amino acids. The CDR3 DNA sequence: TGTGCCAGCAGCCCCACCGGGACAACAAACACTGAAGCTTTCTTT. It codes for CASSPTGTTNTEAFF.

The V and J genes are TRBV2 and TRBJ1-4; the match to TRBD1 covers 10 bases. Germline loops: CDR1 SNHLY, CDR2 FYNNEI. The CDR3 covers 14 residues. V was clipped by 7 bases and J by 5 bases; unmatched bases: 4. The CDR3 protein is CASTQTGGNEKLFF. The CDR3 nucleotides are TGTGCCAGCACCCAGACAGGGGGCAATGAAAAACTGTTTTTT. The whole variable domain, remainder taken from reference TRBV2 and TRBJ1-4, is EPEVTQTPSHQVTQMGQEVILRCVPISNHLYFYWYRQILGQKVEFLVSFYNNEISEKSEIFDDQFSVERPDGSNFTLKIRSTKLEDSAMYFCASTQTGGNEKLFFGSGTQLSVL.

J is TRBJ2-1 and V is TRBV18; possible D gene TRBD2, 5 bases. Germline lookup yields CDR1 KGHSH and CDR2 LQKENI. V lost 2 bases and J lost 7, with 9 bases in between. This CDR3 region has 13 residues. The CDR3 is CASSPEAANEQFF. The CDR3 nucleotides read TGTGCCAGCTCACCAGAAGCGGCTAATGAGCAGTTCTTC.

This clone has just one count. The CDR3 nucleotides are TGTGCCAGCAGCTTACCGGGACTTCCCCACAATGAGCAGTTCTTC. Protein product: CASSLPGLPHNEQFF. The chain joins TRBV7-3 to TRBJ2-1, with D perhaps matching TRBD2 (6 bases). This CDR3 has 15 residues. Germline V gives CDR1 SGHTA, CDR2 FQGTGA. Trimming cost V 2 bases and J 5 bases, with 13 bases left between them.

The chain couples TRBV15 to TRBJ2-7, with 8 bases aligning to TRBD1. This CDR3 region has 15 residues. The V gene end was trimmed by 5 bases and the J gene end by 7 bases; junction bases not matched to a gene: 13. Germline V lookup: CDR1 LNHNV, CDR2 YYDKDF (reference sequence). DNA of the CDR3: TGTGCCACCAGCGGAGGGACAGGCTTAAGGGGGGAGCAGTACTTC. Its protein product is CATSGGTGLRGEQYF.

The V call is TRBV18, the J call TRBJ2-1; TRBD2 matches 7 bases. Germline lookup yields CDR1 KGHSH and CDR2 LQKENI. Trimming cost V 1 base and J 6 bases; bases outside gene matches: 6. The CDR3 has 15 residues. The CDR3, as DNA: TGTGCCAGCTCACCACGGACGACGGGAGGCAATGAGCAGTTCTTC. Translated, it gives CASSPRTTGGNEQFF.

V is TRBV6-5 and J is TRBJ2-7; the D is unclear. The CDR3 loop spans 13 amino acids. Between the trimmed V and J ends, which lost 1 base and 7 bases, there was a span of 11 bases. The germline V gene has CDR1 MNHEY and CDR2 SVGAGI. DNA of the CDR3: TGTGCCAGCAGTTACTTTCCCTCTACGGAGCAGTACTTC. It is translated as CASSYFPSTEQYF.

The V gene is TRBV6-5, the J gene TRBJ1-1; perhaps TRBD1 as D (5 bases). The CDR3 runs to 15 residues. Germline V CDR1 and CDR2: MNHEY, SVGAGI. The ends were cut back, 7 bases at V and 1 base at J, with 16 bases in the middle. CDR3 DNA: TGTGCCAGCAAACTCCTAGACAGCCGGAACACTGAAGCTTTCTTT. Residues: CASKLLDSRNTEAFF.

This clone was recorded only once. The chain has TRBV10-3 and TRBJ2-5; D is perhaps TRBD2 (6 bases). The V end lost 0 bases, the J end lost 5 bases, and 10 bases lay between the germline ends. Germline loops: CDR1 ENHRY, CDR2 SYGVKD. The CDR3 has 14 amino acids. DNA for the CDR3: TGTGCCATCAGTGAGTCGAGGAGGGTTGAGACCCAGTACTTC. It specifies CAISESRRVETQYF.

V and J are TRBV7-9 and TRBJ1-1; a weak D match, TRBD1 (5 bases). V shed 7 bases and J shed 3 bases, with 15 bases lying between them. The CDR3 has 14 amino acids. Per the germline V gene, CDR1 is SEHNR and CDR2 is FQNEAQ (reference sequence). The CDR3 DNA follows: TGTGCCAGCACCCTCATGACAGAGGACACTGAAGCTTTCTTT. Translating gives CASTLMTEDTEAFF. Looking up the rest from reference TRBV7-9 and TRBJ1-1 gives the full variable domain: DTGVSQNPRHKITKRGQNVTFRCDPISEHNRLYWYRQTLGQGPEFLTYFQNEAQLEKSRLLSDRFSAERPKGSFSTLEIQRTEQGDSAMYLCASTLMTEDTEAFFGQGTRLTVV.

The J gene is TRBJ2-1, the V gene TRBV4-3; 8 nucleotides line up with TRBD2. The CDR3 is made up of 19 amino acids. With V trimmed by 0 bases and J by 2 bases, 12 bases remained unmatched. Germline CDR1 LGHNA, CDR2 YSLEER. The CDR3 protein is CASSQDPSGGYPAYNEQFF. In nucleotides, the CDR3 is TGCGCCAGCAGCCAAGATCCCAGCGGGGGCTACCCCGCCTACAATGAGCAGTTCTTC.

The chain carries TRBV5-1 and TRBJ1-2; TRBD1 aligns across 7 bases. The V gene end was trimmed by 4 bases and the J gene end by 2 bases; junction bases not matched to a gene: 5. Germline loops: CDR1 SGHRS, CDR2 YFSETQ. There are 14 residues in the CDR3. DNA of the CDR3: TGCGCCAGCAGCCTAGAGACAGGGAACTATGGCTACACCTTC. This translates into CASSLETGNYGYTF.

Written as DNA, the CDR3 is TGCAGCGTTTGGAGGGAGACCCAGTACTTC. Translated: CSVWRETQYF. V is TRBV29-1 and J is TRBJ2-5, with D possibly TRBD2 on 5 matching bases. Trimming pared 5 bases from V and 5 bases from J, leaving 6 bases between. The CDR3 spans 10 residues. Germline-derived CDR1 and CDR2 are SQVTM and ANQGSEA.

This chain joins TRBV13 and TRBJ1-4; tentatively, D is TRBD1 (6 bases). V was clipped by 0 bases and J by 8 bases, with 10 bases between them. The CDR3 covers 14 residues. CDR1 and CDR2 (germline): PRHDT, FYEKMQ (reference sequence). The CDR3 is CASSLGAGVEKLFF. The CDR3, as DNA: TGTGCCAGCAGCTTAGGGGCAGGGGTGGAAAAACTGTTTTTT.

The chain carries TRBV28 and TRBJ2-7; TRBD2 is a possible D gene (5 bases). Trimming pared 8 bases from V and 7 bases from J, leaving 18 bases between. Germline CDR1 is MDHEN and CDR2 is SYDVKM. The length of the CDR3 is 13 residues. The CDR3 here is CASATTPGWEQYF. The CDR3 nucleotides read TGTGCCAGCGCCACAACGCCGGGGTGGGAGCAGTACTTC. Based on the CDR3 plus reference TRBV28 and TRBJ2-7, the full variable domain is DVKVTQSSRYLVKRTGEKVFLECVQDMDHENMFWYRQDPGLGLRLIYFSYDVKMKEKGDIPEGYSVSREKKERFSLILESASTNQTSMYLCASATTPGWEQYFGPGTRLTVT.